The 25 T cell receptor beta chains below all came from one sample that was sequenced in a study of blood T cell repertoires in COVID-19. Method: immunoSEQ multiplex PCR; TCRdb's copy keeps in-frame clones and lacks some. The sample has a few hundred thousand clones, 80% to 90% seen once. The material sequenced was peripheral blood. All receptors come from a man between 18 and 35 years old who had recovered from COVID-19.

V and J are TRBV12-3 or TRBV12-4 and TRBJ1-5, with a weak D call TRBD1 (5 bases). CDR3 length equals 13 residues. The V end was cut by 8 bases, the J end by 6 bases, with 14 bases between. CDR3: CASGTGSPQPQHF. For the CDR3, the DNA is TGTGCCAGCGGAACAGGTTCACCTCAGCCCCAGCATTTT.

V gene TRBV18 combines with J gene TRBJ2-7, with no clear D. There are 12 residues in the CDR3. Germline-derived CDR1 and CDR2 are KGHSH and LQKENI. Trimming removed 6 bases at V and 1 base at J, with 7 bases between. CDR3 sequence reads: CASSAQSYEQYF. For the CDR3, the DNA is TGTGCCAGCTCCGCACAGTCCTACGAGCAGTACTTC.

The J gene is TRBJ1-4, the V gene TRBV11-2; D is unresolved. Trimming took 1 base from V and 5 from J, leaving 8 bases between them. Germline V gives CDR1 SGHAT, CDR2 FQNNGV. The CDR3 consists of 14 residues. CDR3 sequence (DNA): TGTGCCAGCAGCTTAGGGGCAGACAATGAAAAACTGTTTTTT. Amino acid sequence: CASSLGADNEKLFF.

J is TRBJ1-2 and V is TRBV3-1 (or the pseudogene TRBV3-2), with D maybe TRBD1 (6 bases). Trimming took 7 bases from V and 5 from J, leaving 17 bases between them. This CDR3 is 14 amino acids long. The germline V gene encodes CDR1 LGHDT and CDR2 YNNKEL (reference sequence). The CDR3 DNA reads TGTGCCAGCACCGACCTACAGGGTCGGTATGGCTACACCTTC. Amino acid sequence: CASTDLQGRYGYTF.

The chain couples TRBV5-1 to TRBJ2-1; TRBD2 aligns across 7 bases. This CDR3 spans 14 amino acids. Germline CDR1 reads SGHRS; CDR2 reads YFSETQ. V dropped 5 bases and J dropped 5; count of bases not matched to a gene: 7. This CDR3 reads CASSSSGPHNEQFF. CDR3 DNA sequence: TGCGCCAGCAGTTCTAGCGGCCCGCACAATGAGCAGTTCTTC.

The gene calls are TRBV27 and TRBJ1-6; 7 nucleotides align to TRBD1. Germline trimming cut 3 bases from V and 8 bases from J; bases unmatched to any gene: 7. Germline CDR1 reads MNHEY; CDR2 reads SMNVEV (reference sequence). The length of the CDR3 is 15 residues. The CDR3 region is CASSFQTGLDSPLHF. CDR3 nucleotides: TGTGCCAGCAGTTTCCAGACAGGGTTGGATTCACCCCTCCACTTT.

This CDR3 is CASSSGQGRDEQYF. CDR3 nucleotide sequence: TGCGCCAGCAGCTCGGGACAGGGGAGGGACGAGCAGTACTTC. The rearrangement links TRBV5-1 to TRBJ2-7; 10 nucleotides line up with TRBD1. The CDR3 runs to 14 residues. CDR1 and CDR2 (germline): SGHRS, YFSETQ. J was trimmed by 5 bases and V by 3 bases; bases with no gene match: 5.

This sequence joins TRBV5-4 and TRBJ2-5, with a weak D call TRBD1 (6 bases). V lost 2 bases, J lost 5 bases, and 19 bases lay in between. Looked up from germline, CDR1 is SGHNT and CDR2 is YYREEE (reference sequence). This CDR3 has 16 amino acids. CDR3: CASSFGRGLMFETQYF. CDR3 coding DNA: TGTGCCAGCAGCTTCGGCAGGGGCCTGATGTTCGAGACCCAGTACTTC.

The V and J genes are TRBV9 and TRBJ2-3; 9 nucleotides line up with TRBD2. Germline CDR1 is SGDLS and CDR2 is YYNGEE. Trimming removed 3 bases from V and 6 bases from J; junction bases left unmatched: 11. CDR3 length equals 16 residues. CDR3 coding DNA: TGTGCCAGCAGCGCCCATCCTAGCGGGAAGGTTGATACGCAGTATTTT. Translation: CASSAHPSGKVDTQYF.

This clone has a single count. This sequence joins TRBV6-5 and TRBJ1-6; 8 positions agree with TRBD1. J gave up 6 bases and V 6 bases, and 4 bases lay outside the gene matches. There are 14 residues in the CDR3. From germline, CDR1 is MNHEY and CDR2 SVGAGI. CDR3 DNA: TGTGCCAGCAGCAAGACAGGGGTTAATTCACCCCTCCACTTT. It translates to CASSKTGVNSPLHF.

This chain links TRBV5-1 with TRBJ2-7; 11 bases are shared with TRBD2. The junction had 2 bases not matched to a gene; V was cut back by 0 bases and J by 3 bases. Germline V lookup: CDR1 SGHRS, CDR2 YFSETQ. This CDR3 spans 15 amino acids. As DNA, the CDR3 is TGCGCCAGCAGCTTGGTTGGGACTAGCGGCTACGAGCAGTACTTC. This translates into CASSLVGTSGYEQYF.

The chain combines TRBV4-3 with TRBJ1-2, with D perhaps matching TRBD1 (5 bases). CDR3 length: 16 residues. V dropped 0 bases and J dropped 4 bases, with 15 bases sitting between them. Germline lookup yields CDR1 LGHNA and CDR2 YSLEER. The CDR3 region has the DNA TGCGCCAGCAGCCAAGACTTGGCGGGGCGGAGCTATGGCTACACCTTC. Residues: CASSQDLAGRSYGYTF.

The chain joins TRBV7-2 to TRBJ1-2; D call uncertain. Per the germline V gene, CDR1 is SGHTA and CDR2 is FQGNSA. This CDR3 has 17 residues. Deletions cut 5 bases from V and 0 bases from J, with 19 bases between. This CDR3 reads CASSPSIWEPSNYGYTF. The CDR3 region has the DNA TGTGCCAGCAGCCCCTCTATCTGGGAGCCTTCTAACTATGGCTACACCTTC.

This clone was recorded once. The chain recombines TRBV4-3 with TRBJ2-1; 9 bases match TRBD1. The germline V gene encodes CDR1 LGHNA and CDR2 YSLEER. The V segment lost 0 bases and the J segment 8 bases; nucleotides outside the gene matches: 8. CDR3 length: 16 amino acids. The CDR3 DNA reads TGCGCCAGCAGCCAAGAAGTAGGGACAGGGTTCTATGAGCAGTTCTTC. It yields the protein CASSQEVGTGFYEQFF.

The rearrangement links TRBV10-3 to TRBJ1-2; D possibly corresponds to TRBD1 (6 bases). Trimming cost V 11 bases and J 5 bases, with 21 bases left between them. Per germline, CDR1 ENHRY and CDR2 SYGVKD. The length of the CDR3 is 14 residues. The CDR3 loop is CASRPPQGVYGYTF. For the CDR3, the DNA is TGTGCCTCCAGGCCCCCACAGGGAGTATATGGCTACACCTTC.

The V call is TRBV3-1 (or the pseudogene TRBV3-2), the J call TRBJ1-2, with D hard to call. Germline V gene sequence: CDR1 LGHDT, CDR2 YNNKEL (reference sequence). The CDR3 extends over 14 amino acids. Trimming shortened V by 4 bases and J by 3 bases, and 12 bases separated the two germline ends. CDR3 amino acids: CASSPPGGHYGYTF. In DNA, the CDR3 is TGTGCCAGCAGCCCACCAGGAGGCCACTATGGCTACACCTTC.

The V and J genes are TRBV7-9 and TRBJ1-1; 7 bases fit TRBD1. V lost 3 bases, J lost 2 bases, and 9 bases stayed unmatched. The germline CDR1 and CDR2 sequences are SEHNR and FQNEAQ (reference sequence). The CDR3 consists of 16 residues. The CDR3 DNA reads as TGTGCCAGCAGCTTGGATGGCAGGGGGGCTAACACTGAAGCTTTCTTT. Protein: CASSLDGRGANTEAFF.

J is TRBJ1-2 and V is TRBV6-5; D may be TRBD1 (6 bases). Germline lookup yields CDR1 MNHEY and CDR2 SVGAGI. The CDR3 extends over 15 amino acids. The V end lost 6 bases, the J end lost 5 bases, and 19 bases lay between the germline ends. The CDR3 reads CASSRSGAGVYGYTF. CDR3 in DNA: TGTGCCAGCAGCCGCTCGGGGGCGGGGGTTTATGGCTACACCTTC.

The rearrangement links TRBV12-3 or TRBV12-4 to TRBJ2-2, with D possibly TRBD1 on 6 matching bases. The CDR3 spans 13 residues. The V and J ends lost 7 bases and 6 bases respectively, with 12 bases between them. The CDR3 loop reads CASTPDSPGELFF. The CDR3 coding sequence is TGTGCCAGCACCCCGGACAGTCCCGGGGAGCTGTTTTTT.

This clone was counted only a few times. The genes are TRBV18 and TRBJ1-1, with 9 bases identical to TRBD1. The V and J ends lost 3 bases and 1 base, in that order; junction bases with no gene match: 6. Germline-derived CDR1 and CDR2 are KGHSH and LQKENI. This CDR3 contains 16 residues. CDR3 amino acids: CASSPRTGDRNTEAFF. The CDR3 DNA follows: TGTGCCAGCTCACCCCGGACAGGGGACAGGAACACTGAAGCTTTCTTT. Full variable domain (remainder filled in from reference TRBV18 and TRBJ1-1): NAGVMQNPRHLVRRRGQEARLRCSPMKGHSHVYWYRQLPEEGLKFMVYLQKENIIDESGMPKERFSAEFPKEGPSILRIQQVVRGDSAAYFCASSPRTGDRNTEAFFGQGTRLTVV.

This clone was counted a few times. This chain joins TRBV10-2 and TRBJ2-2, with TRBD2 matching over 7 bases. The CDR3 extends over 14 amino acids. V lost 7 bases and J lost 5; bases outside the gene matches: 7. CDR1 is WSHSY, CDR2 SAAADI, per germline. CDR3 in amino acids: CASTAPGGTGELFF. In nucleotides, the CDR3 is TGCGCCAGCACCGCTCCCGGGGGGACCGGGGAGCTGTTTTTT.

The chain employs TRBV6-6 and TRBJ1-6; weak D call: TRBD1 (6 bases). V was shortened by 4 bases and J by 7 bases, with 11 bases between the two germline ends. This CDR3 spans 14 amino acids. CDR1 is MNHNY and CDR2 is SVGAGI in the germline V gene (reference sequence). CDR3 in DNA: TGTGCCAGCAGTTCGGGACAACAAAATTCACCCCTCCACTTT. Translating it yields CASSSGQQNSPLHF.

The J gene is TRBJ2-3, the V gene TRBV29-1, with D hard to call. Germline V gene lookup returns CDR1 SQVTM and CDR2 ANQGSEA. Trimming removed 4 bases from V and 3 bases from J, with 5 bases in between. This CDR3 has 11 residues. The CDR3 reads CSVVLTDTQYF. The CDR3, as DNA: TGCAGCGTTGTACTAACAGATACGCAGTATTTT.

This chain connects TRBV6-5 to TRBJ1-1; 8 nucleotides align to TRBD1. Germline assignment: CDR1 MNHEY and CDR2 SVGAGI. V shed 0 bases and J 5 bases; nucleotides not matched to a gene: 8. The CDR3 spans 16 residues. This CDR3 reads CASSYSKITGGTEAFF. CDR3 DNA sequence: TGTGCCAGCAGTTACTCGAAGATAACAGGGGGAACTGAAGCTTTCTTT.

The V call is TRBV27, the J call TRBJ2-5, with D possibly matching TRBD2 (6 bases). This CDR3 region has 12 residues. CDR1 is MNHEY, CDR2 SMNVEV, per germline (reference sequence). Trimming cost V 3 bases and J 9 bases, with 11 bases left between them. The CDR3 bases are TGTGCCAGCAGTTTTGGGGGGAAGCCCCAGTACTTC. Encoded protein: CASSFGGKPQYF.